Each of the 24 T cell receptor beta chains below was sequenced from the same sample in a study of cytomegalovirus exposure and HLA in healthy donors. PCR was performed using 60 Vbeta and 13 Jbeta primers. Here immunoSEQ multiplex PCR was the method, and the copy in TCRdb shows in-frame clones only, minus some. Seen here are 150,000 to 200,000 clones, roughly 82% observed once, and the top ten hold around 1.5%. Sequencing input: PBMCs. These receptors originate from a girl under 18 in good health and CMV-seropositive.

The chain joins TRBV11-2 to TRBJ2-1; TRBD2 aligns across 8 bases. The junction had 1 base not matched to a gene; V was cut back by 2 bases and J by 7 bases. Germline V gene lookup returns CDR1 SGHAT and CDR2 FQNNGV. There are 13 residues in the CDR3. The CDR3 coding sequence is TGTGCCAGCAGCTTATTAGCGGGGAATGAGCAGTTCTTC. Its protein is CASSLLAGNEQFF.

V is TRBV2 and J is TRBJ2-2; 7 bases fit TRBD1. CDR3 length: 15 amino acids. In germline, CDR1 is SNHLY, CDR2 FYNNEI. Trimming took 2 bases from V and 2 from J; bases not matched to a gene: 2. The chain's CDR3 is CASSEQGVNTGELFF. In nucleotides, the CDR3 is TGTGCCAGCAGTGAACAGGGGGTTAACACCGGGGAGCTGTTTTTT.

The chain recombines TRBV19 with TRBJ2-6, with TRBD1 matching 7 bases. CDR3 length equals 16 residues. Losses at the gene ends were 8 bases for V and 3 bases for J; bases not matched to a gene: 10. From germline, CDR1 is LNHDA and CDR2 SQIVND (reference sequence). The CDR3 loop reads CASWGQRINGANVLTF. The CDR3 DNA sequence: TGTGCCAGTTGGGGACAGCGAATCAATGGGGCCAACGTCCTGACTTTC.

The chain links TRBV9 to TRBJ2-7; no firm D call. With 0 bases removed from V and 5 bases from J, the gap between germline ends came to 12 bases. The germline CDR1 and CDR2 sequences are SGDLS and YYNGEE. This CDR3 has 14 amino acids. DNA for the CDR3: TGTGCCAGCAGCGTAGACGGGTTACTCGACGAGCAGTACTTC. Its protein product is CASSVDGLLDEQYF.

The chain joins TRBV11-2 to TRBJ2-2, with D possibly TRBD2 on 6 matching bases. Trimming left V 6 bases short and J 8 bases short, with 22 bases between. The CDR3 has 16 amino acids. Germline V CDR1 and CDR2: SGHAT, FQNNGV. The CDR3 region has the DNA TGTGCCAGCAGGAGACCCGGGACTGGCAAGATGGGGGAGCTGTTTTTT. Residues: CASRRPGTGKMGELFF.

The V call is TRBV11-2, the J call TRBJ1-4; D not certain. Germline V gives CDR1 SGHAT, CDR2 FQNNGV. The V and J ends lost 5 bases and 8 bases respectively, with 18 bases between them. The length of the CDR3 is 15 residues. Written as DNA, the CDR3 is TGTGCCAGCAGCCTAATTTTCCGGGGTGGAGAAAAACTGTTTTTT. This encodes CASSLIFRGGEKLFF. Full variable domain (remainder filled in from reference TRBV11-2 and TRBJ1-4): EAGVAQSPRYKIIEKRQSVAFWCNPISGHATLYWYQQILGQGPKLLIQFQNNGVVDDSQLPKDRFSAERLKGVDSTLKIQPAKLEDSAVYLCASSLIFRGGEKLFFGSGTQLSVL.

This chain links TRBV6-4 with TRBJ2-2; no firm D call. Germline assignment: CDR1 MRHNA and CDR2 SNTAGT. This CDR3 contains 13 residues. V lost 4 bases, J lost 4 bases, and 7 bases lay in between. CDR3 sequence (DNA): TGTGCCAGCAGTGCCGAGTTCACCGGGGAGCTGTTTTTT. The encoded protein is CASSAEFTGELFF.

The chain combines TRBV4-2 with TRBJ2-7; 7 bases match TRBD1. The V and J ends lost 1 base and 2 bases, in that order; junction bases with no gene match: 5. CDR1 LGHNA and CDR2 YNFKEQ come from the germline V gene. This CDR3 is built from 15 residues. The CDR3 here is CASSQARDSAYEQYF. The CDR3 nucleotides are TGTGCCAGCAGCCAAGCCCGGGACAGTGCCTACGAGCAGTACTTC.

This chain connects TRBV4-1 to TRBJ1-2, with D perhaps TRBD1 (6 bases). This CDR3 contains 16 residues. Germline V gene data show CDR1 as MGHRA and CDR2 as YSYEKL. V lost 4 bases and J 5 bases, leaving 20 bases between the germline ends. In DNA, the CDR3 is TGCGCCAGCAGCCGACCGACAGGAGACGAGAAGTATGGCTACACCTTC. It is translated as CASSRPTGDEKYGYTF.

The chain uses TRBV5-8 and TRBJ1-1, with a possible D match to TRBD1 (6 bases). CDR3 length: 13 residues. Between the trimmed V and J ends, which lost 5 bases and 1 base, there was a span of 9 bases. Per the germline V gene, CDR1 is SGHTS and CDR2 is YDEGEE. The CDR3 spells CASRQTGNTEAFF. The CDR3 DNA follows: TGTGCCAGCAGACAGACAGGGAACACTGAAGCTTTCTTT.

This sequence joins TRBV7-9 and TRBJ2-1; TRBD2 aligns across 8 bases. CDR3 length: 16 amino acids. From germline, CDR1 is SEHNR and CDR2 FQNEAQ (reference sequence). V was clipped by 3 bases and J by 9 bases; unmatched bases: 13. As DNA, the CDR3 is TGTGCCAGCAGCTTGACCGGGACTAGATCCTTCTCTGAGCAGTTCTTC. This sequence encodes CASSLTGTRSFSEQFF.

The chain links TRBV7-9 to TRBJ1-5, with a tentative D call TRBD1 (6 bases). CDR1 SEHNR and CDR2 FQNEAQ come from the germline V gene (reference sequence). This CDR3 has 15 amino acids. V was shortened by 0 bases and J by 7 bases, with 13 bases between the two germline ends. CDR3 protein: CASSLAGGPEQPQHF. CDR3 bases: TGTGCCAGCAGCTTAGCCGGGGGGCCTGAACAGCCCCAGCATTTT.

This chain connects TRBV28 to TRBJ2-7; D is possibly TRBD1 (5 bases). V was clipped by 2 bases and J by 2 bases, with 16 bases between them. The CDR3 sequence is 16 residues long. CDR1 and CDR2 (germline): MDHEN, SYDVKM. As DNA, the CDR3 is TGTGCCAGCAGTTTACTTTCTGGGGCACTCGCCTACGAGCAGTACTTC. Protein sequence: CASSLLSGALAYEQYF.

The chain links TRBV19 to TRBJ2-7, with TRBD2 matching 11 bases. There are 16 residues in the CDR3. V shed 5 bases, J shed 0 bases, and the junction held 6 bases outside the gene matches. The germline V gene encodes CDR1 LNHDA and CDR2 SQIVND (reference sequence). The CDR3 bases are TGTGCCAGTAGTGGACGACTAGCGGGGAGCTCCTACGAGCAGTACTTC. Encoded protein: CASSGRLAGSSYEQYF. Looking up the rest from reference TRBV19 and TRBJ2-7 gives the full variable domain: DGGITQSPKYLFRKEGQNVTLSCEQNLNHDAMYWYRQDPGQGLRLIYYSQIVNDFQKGDIAEGYSVSREKKESFPLTVTSAQKNPTAFYLCASSGRLAGSSYEQYFGPGTRLTVT.

This chain links TRBV5-4 with TRBJ1-2, with TRBD1 matching 9 bases. Germline V gene data show CDR1 as SGHNT and CDR2 as YYREEE (reference sequence). This CDR3 spans 15 amino acids. The V and J ends lost 2 bases and 5 bases, in that order; junction bases with no gene match: 7. CDR3 bases: TGTGCCAGCAGCTTCAGGGACAGGGCAGGATATGGCTACACCTTC. Translating it yields CASSFRDRAGYGYTF.

The chain employs TRBV7-6 and TRBJ2-7; the D is unclear. Germline V gene data show CDR1 as SGHVS and CDR2 as FNYEAQ. The length of the CDR3 is 14 residues. V was shortened by 5 bases and J by 7 bases, with 18 bases between the two germline ends. This CDR3 is CASSPRLSPPEQYF. The CDR3 DNA follows: TGTGCCAGCAGCCCCCGGCTTAGCCCCCCGGAGCAGTACTTC.

For this clone: A junction end diverges from the germline sequence, so it may reflect a read error. This chain links TRBV5-1 with TRBJ1-4, with 7 bases fitting TRBD1. Per germline, CDR1 SGHRS and CDR2 YFSETQ. There are 15 residues in the CDR3. The CDR3 sequence: CASRQTGTANEKLFF. CDR3 DNA sequence: TGCGCCAGCAGACAAACCGGGACAGCAAATGAGAAACTGTTTTTT.

The chain has TRBV28 and TRBJ1-2, with 7 bases that match TRBD1. V was pared by 6 bases and J by 4 bases, with 5 bases of the junction left unmatched. CDR1 is MDHEN, CDR2 SYDVKM, per germline. The CDR3 covers 13 residues. CDR3 coding DNA: TGTGCCAGCAGGCCGGGACAGTCCTATGGCTACACCTTC. Its translation: CASRPGQSYGYTF.

The rearrangement uses TRBV19 and TRBJ1-2; TRBD1 is a possible D gene (6 bases). The CDR3 runs 12 residues. Germline CDR1 reads LNHDA; CDR2 reads SQIVND (reference sequence). V was trimmed by 7 bases and J by 5 bases, leaving 11 bases between them. The CDR3 DNA reads as TGTGCCAGTATGGACAGAATGTATGGCTACACCTTC. Its translation is CASMDRMYGYTF.

J is TRBJ2-1 and V is TRBV10-2; maybe TRBD2 (5 bases). CDR1 and CDR2 (germline): WSHSY, SAAADI. V lost 4 bases and J lost 9, with 7 bases in between. This CDR3 comprises 11 residues. This CDR3 is CASSGEGEQFF. CDR3 coding DNA: TGCGCCAGCAGTGGTGAGGGTGAGCAGTTCTTC.

The chain joins TRBV11-3 to TRBJ2-7, with D hard to call. The germline CDR1 and CDR2 sequences are SGHNT and YENEEA. The CDR3 contains 12 residues. The V gene lost 5 bases and the J gene lost 4 bases, with 9 bases spanning the gap. The CDR3 spells CASSRGPYEQYF. The CDR3 DNA is TGTGCCAGCAGCCGTGGGCCGTACGAGCAGTACTTC.

The gene calls are TRBV30 and TRBJ2-1, with D maybe TRBD2 (5 bases). V was pared by 1 base and J by 11 bases, with 18 bases between. Germline values: CDR1 GTSNPN, CDR2 SVGIG (reference sequence). This CDR3 spans 14 amino acids. CDR3 nucleotides: TGTGCCTGGAGTGGGACTCAAGCCAGCCCTCAGCAGTTCTTC. Translating it yields CAWSGTQASPQQFF.

The chain employs TRBV27 and TRBJ2-3, with 15 bases identical to TRBD2. The J segment lost 2 bases and the V segment lost 0 bases, leaving 6 bases of the junction unmatched. The CDR3 consists of 19 residues. Germline values: CDR1 MNHEY, CDR2 SMNVEV (reference sequence). The CDR3 DNA reads as TGTGCCAGCAGTTTATCGTCGAGGACTAGCGGGGGGGTCACAGATACGCAGTATTTT. Its protein product is CASSLSSRTSGGVTDTQYF.

The V and J genes are TRBV7-9 and TRBJ2-5; 11 nucleotides match TRBD2. There are 16 residues in the CDR3. V shed 5 bases, J shed 4 bases, and the junction held 9 bases outside the gene matches. Germline V gene sequence: CDR1 SEHNR, CDR2 FQNEAQ (reference sequence). Here the CDR3 DNA reads TGTGCCAGCAGCCTCCCAATAGCGGGGGGGAGAGAGACCCAGTACTTC. Translation gives CASSLPIAGGRETQYF.